These 30 T cell receptor beta chains were all obtained from the same sample, sequenced in a study of cytomegalovirus exposure and HLA in healthy donors. The PCR contained 60 Vbeta and 13 Jbeta primers. The table came from immunoSEQ multiplex PCR; TCRdb's copy has only in-frame clones and leaves some out. The repertoire holds about 70,000 clones, with around 62% as singletons. The specimen was PBMCs. The receptors stem from a middle-aged man in good health and CMV-seropositive.

This sequence joins TRBV6-6 and TRBJ2-1; 9 nucleotides line up with TRBD2. Trimming at V came to 5 bases and at J to 6 bases, leaving 5 bases not matched to a gene. CDR3 length: 14 residues. Germline CDR1 and CDR2: MNHNY and SVGAGI (reference sequence). The CDR3 sequence: CASSRLAETNEQFF. In DNA form, the CDR3 reads TGTGCCAGCAGTCGACTAGCGGAGACCAATGAGCAGTTCTTC.

This chain connects TRBV19 to TRBJ2-6; TRBD1 matches 7 bases. The trim removed 1 base at V and 4 bases at J, leaving 7 bases unmatched. Per germline, CDR1 LNHDA and CDR2 SQIVND (reference sequence). The CDR3 totals 17 residues. As DNA, the CDR3 is TGTGCCAGTAGTATAGCCAAAATGGGACAGGGGGCCAACGTCCTGACTTTC. Its protein is CASSIAKMGQGANVLTF.

The chain recombines TRBV2 with TRBJ2-3; 8 nucleotides match TRBD2. The V and J ends lost 1 base and 6 bases, in that order; junction bases with no gene match: 3. Germline CDR1 reads SNHLY; CDR2 reads FYNNEI. CDR3 length: 14 residues. CDR3 DNA: TGTGCCAGCAGTGAAGGGACTAGCAGGGATACGCAGTATTTT. Its protein is CASSEGTSRDTQYF. The full variable domain, completed using reference TRBV2 and TRBJ2-3, is EPEVTQTPSHQVTQMGQEVILRCVPISNHLYFYWYRQILGQKVEFLVSFYNNEISEKSEIFDDQFSVERPDGSNFTLKIRSTKLEDSAMYFCASSEGTSRDTQYFGPGTRLTVL.

This clone appeared a few times. This sequence joins TRBV4-3 and TRBJ2-7, with D hard to call. V lost 1 base, J lost 6 bases, and 16 bases lay in between. Germline V CDR1 and CDR2: LGHNA, YSLEER. The CDR3 sequence is 15 residues long. The CDR3 loop reads CASSQGSRAIGEQYF. DNA for the CDR3: TGCGCCAGCAGCCAAGGAAGCCGCGCAATCGGCGAGCAGTACTTC.

In this sample, this clone turned up a few times. The chain couples TRBV5-1 to TRBJ2-2, with TRBD2 matching over 10 bases. V shed 2 bases and J 5 bases; nucleotides not matched to a gene: 9. The germline gives CDR1 SGHRS, CDR2 YFSETQ. CDR3 length: 17 amino acids. CDR3 amino acids: CASSFRGSSGRTGELFF. As DNA, the CDR3 is TGCGCCAGCAGCTTTAGGGGGTCTAGCGGGAGAACCGGGGAGCTGTTTTTT.

This clone has only a few counts. The V call is TRBV5-1, the J call TRBJ2-7; 7 bases are shared with TRBD1. With V trimmed by 5 bases and J by 3 bases, 8 bases remained unmatched. The CDR3 covers 14 residues. The V gene's germline CDR1 is SGHRS and CDR2 YFSETQ. The CDR3 loop is CASSPGQGVYEQYF. The DNA for the CDR3 is TGCGCCAGCAGTCCCGGGCAGGGGGTCTACGAGCAGTACTTC.

This clone was seen once. V gene TRBV10-3 combines with J gene TRBJ1-6, with TRBD1 matching over 8 bases. Germline assignment: CDR1 ENHRY and CDR2 SYGVKD. This CDR3 spans 15 amino acids. The trim removed 6 bases at V and 8 bases at J, leaving 9 bases unmatched. CDR3 sequence reads: CAIRMGQALDSPLHF. The DNA of the CDR3 is TGTGCCATCAGGATGGGACAGGCCTTGGATTCACCCCTCCACTTT.

The chain employs TRBV19 and TRBJ2-2; 11 nucleotides align to TRBD1. Germline V gene data show CDR1 as LNHDA and CDR2 as SQIVND (reference sequence). The CDR3 has 15 residues. J lost 7 bases, V lost 7 bases, and 8 bases had no gene match. The CDR3 nucleotides are TGTGCCAGTACCCGGACAGGGGGCGCGTTCGGGGAGCTGTTTTTT. The encoded protein is CASTRTGGAFGELFF.

V usage is TRBV5-6 and J usage is TRBJ1-2; D may be TRBD1 (6 bases). Trimming removed 3 bases at V and 2 bases at J, with 17 bases between. The CDR3 contains 16 residues. Germline V CDR1 and CDR2: SGHDT, YYEEEE. The CDR3 DNA is TGTGCCAGCAGCTCCTTCCCTACGACAGGCAACTATGGCTACACCTTC. This codes for CASSSFPTTGNYGYTF.

This sequence joins TRBV19 and TRBJ1-2, with TRBD1 as a possible D gene (5 bases). CDR1 and CDR2 from the germline V gene are LNHDA and SQIVND (reference sequence). CDR3 length equals 15 residues. Trimming took 0 bases from V and 4 from J, leaving 12 bases between them. DNA of the CDR3: TGTGCCAGTAGTATAGATCGCAGGGTCGGCTATGGCTACACCTTC. This sequence encodes CASSIDRRVGYGYTF.

In this sample, this clone turned up once. This sequence joins TRBV29-1 and TRBJ2-2, with D possibly TRBD1 on 5 matching bases. Per germline, CDR1 SQVTM and CDR2 ANQGSEA. Trimming cost V 4 bases and J 6 bases, with 12 bases left between them. The CDR3 is made up of 13 amino acids. In DNA form, the CDR3 reads TGCAGCGTTGTTCAGGGTGGGGCCGGGGAGCTGTTTTTT. This sequence encodes CSVVQGGAGELFF.

This clone was seen a single time. The chain employs TRBV30 and TRBJ1-5; no reliable D call. The CDR3 length is 14 residues. V gave up 2 bases and J gave up 4 bases, with 12 bases separating them. Per germline, CDR1 GTSNPN and CDR2 SVGIG (reference sequence). CDR3 protein: CAWSFPPGNQPQHF. Written as DNA, the CDR3 is TGTGCCTGGAGTTTCCCGCCGGGAAATCAGCCCCAGCATTTT.

The chain joins TRBV18 to TRBJ2-7, with 10 positions matching TRBD2. The CDR3 runs to 14 residues. After removal of 2 bases from V and 5 bases from J, the junction contained 3 bases not matched to a gene. Germline V gene lookup returns CDR1 KGHSH and CDR2 LQKENI. The DNA of the CDR3 is TGTGCCAGCTCACCAACAGCGGGAGGGCACGAGCAGTACTTC. Translated: CASSPTAGGHEQYF. Together with reference TRBV18 and TRBJ2-7, the CDR3 gives the full variable domain: NAGVMQNPRHLVRRRGQEARLRCSPMKGHSHVYWYRQLPEEGLKFMVYLQKENIIDESGMPKERFSAEFPKEGPSILRIQQVVRGDSAAYFCASSPTAGGHEQYFGPGTRLTVT.

This clone was counted only a few times. The genes are TRBV3-1 (or the pseudogene TRBV3-2) and TRBJ2-5; no clear D gene. Between the trimmed V and J ends, which lost 7 bases and 5 bases, there was a span of 2 bases. CDR1 is LGHDT and CDR2 is YNNKEL in the germline V gene (reference sequence). The CDR3 extends over 9 amino acids. CDR3 DNA sequence: TGTGCCAGCACGGAGACCCAGTACTTC. Translated, it gives CASTETQYF.

The rearrangement joins TRBV13 to TRBJ2-5; D may be TRBD1 (6 bases). The DNA matches TRBJ2-7 better at its end, which makes the J call doubtful. The CDR3 contains 14 residues. CDR1 is PRHDT and CDR2 is FYEKMQ in the germline V gene (reference sequence). The CDR3 nucleotides are TGTGCCAGCAGCTCCCGGGACATCTCCTACGAGCAGTACTTC. It codes for CASSSRDISYEQYF.

This clone was counted a few times. This chain connects TRBV30 to TRBJ2-3, with TRBD2 matching 8 bases. V gave up 5 bases and J gave up 1 base; unmatched junction bases: 5. The germline V gene has CDR1 GTSNPN and CDR2 SVGIG (reference sequence). The CDR3 is 14 amino acids. CDR3: CAWESGGGTDTQYF. CDR3 bases: TGTGCCTGGGAATCGGGAGGGGGCACAGATACGCAGTATTTT.

J is TRBJ2-1 and V is TRBV5-6; 7 bases match TRBD2. Germline V gene data show CDR1 as SGHDT and CDR2 as YYEEEE. This CDR3 comprises 16 residues. The V gene end was trimmed by 1 base and the J gene end by 3 bases; junction bases not matched to a gene: 7. The CDR3 DNA follows: TGTGCCAGCAGCTTGCGATTGGGGGGGGGCTACAATGAGCAGTTCTTC. Its protein is CASSLRLGGGYNEQFF.

The chain joins TRBV4-1 to TRBJ2-4, with 11 bases lining up with TRBD2. The CDR3 covers 20 residues. V trimming: 4 bases; J trimming: 1 base; junction bases outside the gene matches: 15. Germline CDR1 reads MGHRA; CDR2 reads YSYEKL. In DNA form, the CDR3 reads TGCGCCAGCAGCCCTCAATTACTAGCGGGGGCCCTGGGGGCCAAAAACATTCAGTACTTC. Protein sequence: CASSPQLLAGALGAKNIQYF.

This clone was seen a few times. The chain carries TRBV30 and TRBJ2-1, with 7 bases aligning to TRBD2. The CDR3 is made up of 13 amino acids. V lost 7 bases and J lost 7; bases outside the gene matches: 10. Germline assignment: CDR1 GTSNPN and CDR2 SVGIG (reference sequence). The CDR3: CAFETSRWNEQFF. In DNA form, the CDR3 reads TGTGCCTTCGAGACTAGCCGCTGGAATGAGCAGTTCTTC.

The chain links TRBV13 to TRBJ2-3, with D possibly TRBD2 on 6 matching bases. This CDR3 region has 16 residues. The germline CDR1 and CDR2 sequences are PRHDT and FYEKMQ (reference sequence). V lost 0 bases to trimming and J lost 2 bases, with 12 bases between them. The CDR3 DNA reads TGTGCCAGCAGCTTAGGGGGGGGTCGGGCCACAGATACGCAGTATTTT. It specifies CASSLGGGRATDTQYF.

V and J are TRBV7-9 and TRBJ2-4; TRBD2 aligns across 12 bases. J gave up 7 bases and V 1 base, and 8 bases lay outside the gene matches. Germline CDR1 reads SEHNR; CDR2 reads FQNEAQ (reference sequence). There are 17 residues in the CDR3. The DNA of the CDR3 is TGTGCCAGCAGCTTAGTTGCTAGCGGGAGGGCCGTTAACATTCAGTACTTC. This translates into CASSLVASGRAVNIQYF.

In its sample, this clone was seen once. V is TRBV4-2 and J is TRBJ2-2, with 9 bases fitting TRBD1. The V gene end was trimmed by 1 base and the J gene end by 7 bases; junction bases not matched to a gene: 10. Germline lookup yields CDR1 LGHNA and CDR2 YNFKEQ. The CDR3 extends over 17 amino acids. CDR3 DNA sequence: TGTGCCAGCAGCCAAGGTGGACCAGACAGGGGGGGCGGGGAGCTGTTTTTT. It specifies CASSQGGPDRGGGELFF.

CDR3 DNA sequence: TGTGCCAGCTCATCTAGCTGGAGCAATGAGCAGTTCTTC. Protein sequence: CASSSSWSNEQFF. The V call is TRBV2, the J call TRBJ2-1; maybe TRBD2 (5 bases). V was shortened by 8 bases and J by 6 bases, with 14 bases between the two germline ends. The CDR3 runs 13 residues. Germline assignment: CDR1 SNHLY and CDR2 FYNNEI.

The rearrangement links TRBV7-6 to TRBJ1-5; D unresolved. The CDR3 consists of 16 residues. The germline V gene has CDR1 SGHVS and CDR2 FNYEAQ. Trimming left V 5 bases short and J 1 base short, with 15 bases between. CDR3 coding DNA: TGTGCCAGCAGCCCCTCGATGGGCTTGAGCAATCAGCCCCAGCATTTT. The encoded protein is CASSPSMGLSNQPQHF.

The rearrangement joins TRBV4-3 to TRBJ2-7, with 8 bases matching TRBD2. This CDR3 region has 15 residues. Germline CDR1 reads LGHNA; CDR2 reads YSLEER. V trimming: 4 bases; J trimming: 4 bases; junction bases outside the gene matches: 9. The CDR3 sequence is CASSPTGAGGYEQYF. CDR3 bases: TGCGCCAGCAGCCCCACCGGGGCGGGAGGTTACGAGCAGTACTTC.

V is TRBV30 and J is TRBJ1-2, with D perhaps TRBD1 (5 bases). The germline CDR1 and CDR2 sequences are GTSNPN and SVGIG (reference sequence). This CDR3 has 16 amino acids. The V end was cut by 0 bases, the J end by 8 bases, with 22 bases between. CDR3 protein: CAWSVSLQVRMGGYTF. In DNA form, the CDR3 reads TGTGCCTGGAGTGTTAGCCTACAGGTCCGGATGGGAGGCTACACCTTC.

The chain couples TRBV14 to TRBJ2-7; 7 nucleotides match TRBD2. The CDR3 runs to 16 residues. The V gene end was trimmed by 0 bases and the J gene end by 3 bases; junction bases not matched to a gene: 8. Germline V gives CDR1 SGHDN, CDR2 FVKESK. CDR3 loop: CASSQEGSGALYEQYF. The CDR3 DNA reads TGTGCCAGCAGCCAAGAAGGCAGCGGGGCCCTCTACGAGCAGTACTTC.

The V call is TRBV18, the J call TRBJ2-7; D unresolved. This CDR3 comprises 14 residues. V shed 5 bases and J shed 2 bases, with 13 bases lying between them. Germline V CDR1 and CDR2: KGHSH, LQKENI. The CDR3 DNA reads TGTGCCAGCTCAACTACAAGCTCGGCCTACGAGCAGTACTTC. This gives the protein CASSTTSSAYEQYF.

The gene calls are TRBV4-1 and TRBJ2-7; tentative D call: TRBD2 (6 bases). CDR3 length: 15 amino acids. Trimming left V 0 bases short and J 6 bases short, with 15 bases between. The V gene's germline CDR1 is MGHRA and CDR2 YSYEKL. The CDR3 sequence: CASSQDGAGLREQYF. DNA of the CDR3: TGCGCCAGCAGCCAAGACGGAGCGGGTCTCCGCGAGCAGTACTTC.

V is TRBV6-5 and J is TRBJ1-3; D is perhaps TRBD1 (5 bases). Germline V CDR1 and CDR2: MNHEY, SVGAGI. CDR3 length: 16 residues. The V gene lost 4 bases and the J gene lost 5 bases, with 18 bases spanning the gap. CDR3 nucleotides: TGTGCCAGCAGTTCGAGAACTCAGGGTTTAAGAAACACCATATATTTT. Translated: CASSSRTQGLRNTIYF.